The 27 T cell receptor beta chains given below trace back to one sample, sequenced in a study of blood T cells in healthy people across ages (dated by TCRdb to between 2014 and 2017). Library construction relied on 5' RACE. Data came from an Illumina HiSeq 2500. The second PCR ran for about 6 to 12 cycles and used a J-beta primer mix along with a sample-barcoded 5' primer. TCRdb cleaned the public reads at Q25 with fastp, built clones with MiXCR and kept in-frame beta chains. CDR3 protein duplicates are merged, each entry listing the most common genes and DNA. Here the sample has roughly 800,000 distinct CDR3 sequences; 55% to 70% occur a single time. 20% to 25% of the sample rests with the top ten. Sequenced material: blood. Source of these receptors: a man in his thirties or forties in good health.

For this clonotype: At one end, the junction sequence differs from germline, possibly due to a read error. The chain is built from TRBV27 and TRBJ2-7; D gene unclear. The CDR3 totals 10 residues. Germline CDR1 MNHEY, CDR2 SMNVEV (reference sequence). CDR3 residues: CASNFPEQNF. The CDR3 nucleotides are TGTGCCAGCAATTTCCCCGAGCAGAACTTC.

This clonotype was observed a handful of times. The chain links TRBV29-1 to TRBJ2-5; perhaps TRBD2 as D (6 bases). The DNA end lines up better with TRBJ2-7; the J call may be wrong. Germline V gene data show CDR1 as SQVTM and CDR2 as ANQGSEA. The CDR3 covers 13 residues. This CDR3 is CSVRDGRSYEQYF. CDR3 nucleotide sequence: TGCAGCGTTAGAGACGGGAGAAGCTACGAGCAGTACTTC.

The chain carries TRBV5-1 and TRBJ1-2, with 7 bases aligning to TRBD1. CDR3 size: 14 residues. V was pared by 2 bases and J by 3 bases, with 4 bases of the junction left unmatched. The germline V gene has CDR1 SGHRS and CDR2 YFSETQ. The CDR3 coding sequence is TGCGCCAGCAGCTTTGAGGGGGCGGACTATGGCTACACCTTC. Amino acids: CASSFEGADYGYTF.

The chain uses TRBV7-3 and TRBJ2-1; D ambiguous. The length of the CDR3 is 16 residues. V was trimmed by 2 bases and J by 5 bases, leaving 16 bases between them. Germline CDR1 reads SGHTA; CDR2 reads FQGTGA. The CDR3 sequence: CASSLEGSTLNNEQFF. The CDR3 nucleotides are TGTGCCAGCAGCTTAGAAGGCTCCACCCTGAACAATGAGCAGTTCTTC.

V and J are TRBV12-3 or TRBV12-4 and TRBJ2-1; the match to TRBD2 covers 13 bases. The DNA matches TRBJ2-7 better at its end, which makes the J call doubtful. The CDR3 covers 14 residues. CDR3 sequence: CASSEGLAGLEQYF. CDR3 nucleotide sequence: TGTGCCAGCAGTGAGGGACTAGCGGGGTTGGAGCAGTACTTC.

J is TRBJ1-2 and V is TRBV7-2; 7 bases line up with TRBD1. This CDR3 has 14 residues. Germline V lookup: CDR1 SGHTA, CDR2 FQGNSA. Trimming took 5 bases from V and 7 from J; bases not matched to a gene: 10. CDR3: CASSRRQGGSGYTF. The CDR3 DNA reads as TGTGCCAGCAGCCGACGACAGGGTGGGAGTGGCTACACCTTC.

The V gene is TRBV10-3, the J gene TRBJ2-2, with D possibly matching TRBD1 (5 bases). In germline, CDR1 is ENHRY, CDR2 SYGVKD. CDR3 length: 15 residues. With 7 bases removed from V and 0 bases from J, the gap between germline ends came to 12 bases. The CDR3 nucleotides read TGTGCCATCACCCACTCGACAGCGAACACCGGGGAGCTGTTTTTT. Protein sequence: CAITHSTANTGELFF.

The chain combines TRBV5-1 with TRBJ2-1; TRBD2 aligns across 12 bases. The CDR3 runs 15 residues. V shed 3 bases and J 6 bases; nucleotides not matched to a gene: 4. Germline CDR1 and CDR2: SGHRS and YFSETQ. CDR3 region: CASSWRLAGVNEQFF. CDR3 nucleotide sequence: TGCGCCAGCAGCTGGCGACTAGCGGGAGTCAATGAGCAGTTCTTC.

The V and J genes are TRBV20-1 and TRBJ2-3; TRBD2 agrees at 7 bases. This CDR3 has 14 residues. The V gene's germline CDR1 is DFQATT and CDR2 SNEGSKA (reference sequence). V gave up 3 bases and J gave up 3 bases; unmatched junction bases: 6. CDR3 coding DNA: TGCAGTGCTAGGCTCCTAGCGGTTACAGATACGCAGTATTTT. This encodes CSARLLAVTDTQYF.

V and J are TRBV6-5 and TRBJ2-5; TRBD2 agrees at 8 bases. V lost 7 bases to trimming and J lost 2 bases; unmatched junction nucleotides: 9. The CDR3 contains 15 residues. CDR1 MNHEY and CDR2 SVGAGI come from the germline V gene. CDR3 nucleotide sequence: TGTGCCAGCATCCCTCGACCGGGAGGGCAAGAGACCCAGTACTTC. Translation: CASIPRPGGQETQYF.

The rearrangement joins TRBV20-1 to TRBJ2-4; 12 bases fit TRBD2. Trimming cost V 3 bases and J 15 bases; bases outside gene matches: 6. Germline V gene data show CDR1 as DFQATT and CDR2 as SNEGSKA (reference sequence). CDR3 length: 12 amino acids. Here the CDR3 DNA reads TGCAGTGCTAGTGCTAGCGGGAGGGGTGGGTACTTC. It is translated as CSASASGRGGYF.

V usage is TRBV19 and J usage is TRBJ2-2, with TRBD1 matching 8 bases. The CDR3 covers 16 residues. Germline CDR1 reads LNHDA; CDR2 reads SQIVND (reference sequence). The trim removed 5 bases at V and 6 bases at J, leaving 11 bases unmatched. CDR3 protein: CASSARTGFGSGELFF. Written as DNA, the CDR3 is TGTGCCAGTAGTGCCCGGACAGGGTTTGGCTCCGGGGAGCTGTTTTTT. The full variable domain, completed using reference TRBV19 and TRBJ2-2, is DGGITQSPKYLFRKEGQNVTLSCEQNLNHDAMYWYRQDPGQGLRLIYYSQIVNDFQKGDIAEGYSVSREKKESFPLTVTSAQKNPTAFYLCASSARTGFGSGELFFGEGSRLTVL.

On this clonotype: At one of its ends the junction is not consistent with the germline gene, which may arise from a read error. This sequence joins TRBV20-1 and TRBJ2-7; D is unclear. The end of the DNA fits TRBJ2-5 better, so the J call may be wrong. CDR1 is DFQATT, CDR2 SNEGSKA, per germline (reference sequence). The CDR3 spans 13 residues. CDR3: CSVDPPNQETQYF. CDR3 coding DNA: TGCAGTGTAGATCCCCCCAACCAGGAGACCCAGTACTTC.

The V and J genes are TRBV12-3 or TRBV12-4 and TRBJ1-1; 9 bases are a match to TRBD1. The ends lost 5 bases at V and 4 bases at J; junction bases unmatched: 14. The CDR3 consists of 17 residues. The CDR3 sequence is CASSPLGQGQLSTEAFF. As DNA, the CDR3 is TGTGCCAGCAGTCCTTTAGGACAGGGGCAGTTAAGCACTGAAGCTTTCTTT.

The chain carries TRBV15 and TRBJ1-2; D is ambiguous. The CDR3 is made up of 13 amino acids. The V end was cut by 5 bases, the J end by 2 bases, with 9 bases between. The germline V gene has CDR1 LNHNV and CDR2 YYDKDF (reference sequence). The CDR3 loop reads CATSRAGNYGYTF. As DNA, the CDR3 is TGTGCCACCAGCCGGGCGGGGAACTATGGCTACACCTTC. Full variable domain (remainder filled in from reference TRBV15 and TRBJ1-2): DAMVIQNPRYQVTQFGKPVTLSCSQTLNHNVMYWYQQKSSQAPKLLFHYYDKDFNNEADTPDNFQSRRPNTSFCFLDIRSPGLGDTAMYLCATSRAGNYGYTFGSGTRLTVV.

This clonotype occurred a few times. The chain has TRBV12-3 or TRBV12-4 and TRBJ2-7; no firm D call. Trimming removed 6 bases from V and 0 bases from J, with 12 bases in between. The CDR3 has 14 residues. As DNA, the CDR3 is TGTGCCAGCAGCCAACTATCTAGCTCCTACGAGCAGTACTTC. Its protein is CASSQLSSSYEQYF.

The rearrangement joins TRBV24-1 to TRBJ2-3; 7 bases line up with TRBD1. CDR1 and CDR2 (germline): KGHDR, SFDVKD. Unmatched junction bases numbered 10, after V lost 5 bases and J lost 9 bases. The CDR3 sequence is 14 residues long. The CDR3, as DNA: TGTGCCACCAGTGCCTCACCCGACAGGGACACGCAGTATTTT. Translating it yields CATSASPDRDTQYF.

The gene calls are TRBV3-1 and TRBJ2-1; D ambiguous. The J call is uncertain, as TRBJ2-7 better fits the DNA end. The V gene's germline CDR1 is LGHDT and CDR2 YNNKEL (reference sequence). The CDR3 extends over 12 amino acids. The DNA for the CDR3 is TGTGCCAGCAGCCACTTATCCCTCGAGCAGTACTTC. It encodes CASSHLSLEQYF.

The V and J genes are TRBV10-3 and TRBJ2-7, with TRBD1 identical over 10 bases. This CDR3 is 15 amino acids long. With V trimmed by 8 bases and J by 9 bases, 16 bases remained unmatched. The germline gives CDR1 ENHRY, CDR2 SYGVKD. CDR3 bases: TGTGCCATCTCATCCCGACAGGGGGCGACTGGCGTGCAGTACTTC. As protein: CAISSRQGATGVQYF.

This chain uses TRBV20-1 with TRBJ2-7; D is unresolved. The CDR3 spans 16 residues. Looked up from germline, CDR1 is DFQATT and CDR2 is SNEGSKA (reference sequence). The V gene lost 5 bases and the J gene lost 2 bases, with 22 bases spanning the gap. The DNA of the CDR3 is TGCAGTGCTTCGAGCCCGTCGGACGGACCTCCCTACGAGCAGTACTTC. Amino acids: CSASSPSDGPPYEQYF.

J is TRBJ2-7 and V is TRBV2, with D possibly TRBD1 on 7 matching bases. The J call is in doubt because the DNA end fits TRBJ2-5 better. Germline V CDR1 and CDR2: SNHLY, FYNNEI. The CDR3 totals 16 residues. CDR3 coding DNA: TGTGCCAGCAGTCCACCAAGACAGGGAGGATTGGAGACCCAGTACTTC. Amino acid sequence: CASSPPRQGGLETQYF.

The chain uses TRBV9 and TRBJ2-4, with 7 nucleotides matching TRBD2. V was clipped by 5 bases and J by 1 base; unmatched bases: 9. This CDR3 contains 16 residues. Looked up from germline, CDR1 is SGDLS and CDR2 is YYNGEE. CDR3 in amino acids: CASSTEAGLAKNIQYF. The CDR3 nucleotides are TGTGCCAGCAGTACTGAAGCGGGGTTGGCCAAAAACATTCAGTACTTC.

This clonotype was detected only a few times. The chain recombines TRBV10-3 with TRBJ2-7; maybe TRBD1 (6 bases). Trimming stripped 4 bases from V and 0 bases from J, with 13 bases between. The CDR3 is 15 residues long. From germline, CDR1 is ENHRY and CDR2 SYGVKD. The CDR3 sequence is CAISGTLQGSYEQYF. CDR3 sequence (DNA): TGTGCCATCAGTGGGACCCTACAGGGCTCCTACGAGCAGTACTTC.

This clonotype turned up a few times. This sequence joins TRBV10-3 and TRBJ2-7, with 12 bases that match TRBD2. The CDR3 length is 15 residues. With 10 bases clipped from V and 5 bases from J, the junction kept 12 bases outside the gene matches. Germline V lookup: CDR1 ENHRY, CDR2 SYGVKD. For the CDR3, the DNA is TGTGCCAATCGAGTACTAGCGGGGGGTTGCCACGAGCAGTACTTC. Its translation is CANRVLAGGCHEQYF.

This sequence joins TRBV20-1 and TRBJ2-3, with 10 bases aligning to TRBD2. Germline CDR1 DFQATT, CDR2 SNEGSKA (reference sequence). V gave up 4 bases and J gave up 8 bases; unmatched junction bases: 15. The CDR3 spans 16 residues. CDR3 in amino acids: CSATPTESGGVATQYF. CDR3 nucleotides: TGCAGTGCTACCCCAACTGAGAGCGGGGGGGTAGCTACGCAGTATTTT.

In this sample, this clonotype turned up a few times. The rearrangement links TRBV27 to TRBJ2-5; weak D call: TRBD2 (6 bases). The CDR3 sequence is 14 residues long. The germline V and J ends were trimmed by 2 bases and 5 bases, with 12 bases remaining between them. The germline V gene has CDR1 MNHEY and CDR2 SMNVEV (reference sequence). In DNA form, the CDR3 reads TGTGCCAGCAGTTTAGGGCGAGCGGGCGAGACCCAGTACTTC. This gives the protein CASSLGRAGETQYF.

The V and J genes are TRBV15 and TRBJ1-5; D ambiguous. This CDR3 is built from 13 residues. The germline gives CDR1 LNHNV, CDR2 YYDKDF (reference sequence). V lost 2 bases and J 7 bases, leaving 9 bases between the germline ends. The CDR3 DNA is TGTGCCACCAGCAGACGGATAACCCAGCCCCAGCATTTT. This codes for CATSRRITQPQHF.